This section outlines one T cell receptor (beta chain) sequence together with its context. The data were produced by immunoSEQ multiplex PCR, yet TCRdb's version contains in-frame clones alone and is incomplete. The table shows 130,000 to 150,000 clones, with around 81% occurring only once. The source of the sample is a study of blood T cell repertoires in COVID-19. Study as a whole: The United States, Italy and Spain supplied acute and convalescent COVID-19 samples.

The specimen was peripheral blood. This receptor was identified in a woman between 40 and 50 years old with active or convalescent COVID-19.

The CDR3 protein is CASSLVRSSPQQFF. CDR3 sequence (DNA): TGTGCCAGCAGCTTAGTGAGGAGTAGCCCACAGCAGTTCTTC. The V and J genes are TRBV11-2 and TRBJ2-1; D remains unclear. Germline CDR1 is SGHAT and CDR2 is FQNNGV. The CDR3 has 14 residues. Trimming removed 1 base from V and 11 bases from J, with 15 bases in between.